Given below is one TCR beta chain in context. Its antigen remains unidentified. These data are taken from a study of cytomegalovirus exposure and HLA in healthy donors. Broader study findings: The authors enumerated under 200 TCR beta chains as linked to cytomegalovirus. In a later analysis, V- and J-gene trimming of beta chains associated with a DCLRE1C missense variant, replicated independently. Beyond CMV serostatus, there was no information to go on about immune exposure.

This CDR3 comprises 15 residues. Trimming shortened V by 3 bases and J by 8 bases, and 14 bases separated the two germline ends. Germline CDR1 and CDR2: MNHNS and SASEGT. 13 Jbeta primers and 60 Vbeta primers were used for the PCR. Using immunoSEQ multiplex PCR, the repertoire was profiled, and TCRdb retains in-frame clones only, with some absent. The top ten hold 2% to 2.5% of the sample, which has around 300,000 clones, about 66% seen once. The sample consisted of PBMCs. This receptor was obtained from a female donor in good health and CMV-seronegative. The V and J genes are TRBV6-1 and TRBJ1-6, with D perhaps TRBD1 (6 bases). DNA of the CDR3: TGTGCCAGCAGTGATTTTACAGGGACGGATTCACCCCTCCACTTT. The encoded protein is CASSDFTGTDSPLHF.